This TCR beta chain emerged from a study of blood T cell repertoires in COVID-19. As for the study in general: Acute and convalescent COVID-19 specimens originated in the United States, Italy and Spain.

The repertoire was sequenced with immunoSEQ multiplex PCR; TCRdb's copy has only in-frame clones and lacks some. This table holds a few hundred thousand clones, around 89% found once. Cohort placement rested on clinical history that participants reported themselves. The sequence came from a middle-aged man who had recovered from COVID-19. Material for sequencing was PBMCs or T cells enriched from blood (not recorded which).

This CDR3 reads CASSVRPGQQETQYF. The CDR3, as DNA: TGTGCCAGCAGCGTGAGGCCGGGACAGCAAGAGACCCAGTACTTC. This rearrangement joins TRBV5-5 to TRBJ2-5, with TRBD1 matching over 7 bases. This CDR3 is 15 amino acids long. CDR1 and CDR2 from the germline V gene are SGHKS and YYEKEE (reference sequence). V lost 4 bases to trimming and J lost 2 bases; unmatched junction nucleotides: 8.